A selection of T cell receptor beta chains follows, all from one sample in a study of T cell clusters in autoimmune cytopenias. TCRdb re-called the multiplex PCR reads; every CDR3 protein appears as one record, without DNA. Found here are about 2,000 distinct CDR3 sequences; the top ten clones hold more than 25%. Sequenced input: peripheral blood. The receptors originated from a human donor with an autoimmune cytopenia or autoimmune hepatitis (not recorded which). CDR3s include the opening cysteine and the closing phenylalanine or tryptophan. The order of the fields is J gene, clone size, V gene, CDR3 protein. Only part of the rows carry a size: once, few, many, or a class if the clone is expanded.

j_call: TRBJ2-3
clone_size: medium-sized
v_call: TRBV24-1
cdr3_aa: CATGGSATDTQYF

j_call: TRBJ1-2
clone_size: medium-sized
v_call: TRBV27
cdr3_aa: CASSPSTGIRYGYTF

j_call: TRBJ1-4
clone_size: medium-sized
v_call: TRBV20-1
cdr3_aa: CSAETDKVDEKLFF

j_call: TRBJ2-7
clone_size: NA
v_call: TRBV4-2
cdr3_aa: CASSSPGGTSPYEQYF

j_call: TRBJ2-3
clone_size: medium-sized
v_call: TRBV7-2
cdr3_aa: CASSSRQGSDTQYF

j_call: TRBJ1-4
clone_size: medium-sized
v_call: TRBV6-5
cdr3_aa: CASSYSGGPNEKLFF

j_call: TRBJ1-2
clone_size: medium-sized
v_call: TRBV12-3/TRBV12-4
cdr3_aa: CASSRRNLDYGYTF

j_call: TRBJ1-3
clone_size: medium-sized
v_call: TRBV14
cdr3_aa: CASRAPSGNTIYF

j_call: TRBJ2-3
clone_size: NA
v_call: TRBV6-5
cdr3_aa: CASSPLSREGVDTQYF

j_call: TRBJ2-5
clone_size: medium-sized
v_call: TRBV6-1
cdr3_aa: CASSPRTSWLTQETQYF

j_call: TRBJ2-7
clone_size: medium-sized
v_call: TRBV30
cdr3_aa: CAWSVRSGIPSYEQYF

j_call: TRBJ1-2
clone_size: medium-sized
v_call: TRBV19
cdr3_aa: CASSDRDSYGYTF

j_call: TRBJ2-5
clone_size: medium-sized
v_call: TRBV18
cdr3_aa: CASSPTSGGPTQETQYF

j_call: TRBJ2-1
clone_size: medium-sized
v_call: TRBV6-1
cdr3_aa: CASSEEGLVSNEQFF

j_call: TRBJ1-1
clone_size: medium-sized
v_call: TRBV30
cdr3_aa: CAWSVTGRGTEAFF

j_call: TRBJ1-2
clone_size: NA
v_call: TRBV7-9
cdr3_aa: CASSFGSNYGYTF

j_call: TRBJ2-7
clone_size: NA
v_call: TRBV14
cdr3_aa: CASSQGEGDTPSYEQYF

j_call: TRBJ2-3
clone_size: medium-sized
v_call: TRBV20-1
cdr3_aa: CSARPSGRAGGTDTQYF

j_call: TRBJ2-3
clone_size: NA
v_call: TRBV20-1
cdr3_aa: CSARGPDHADTQYF

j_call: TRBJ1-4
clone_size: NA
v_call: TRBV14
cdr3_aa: CASSQDPAGESEKLFF

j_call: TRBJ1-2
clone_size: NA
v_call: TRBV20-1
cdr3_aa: CSARQDLNYGYTF

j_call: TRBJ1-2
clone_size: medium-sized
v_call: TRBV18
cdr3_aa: CASSPDSNYGYTF

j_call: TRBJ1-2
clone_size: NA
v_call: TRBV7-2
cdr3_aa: CASSSHRTGGYGYTF

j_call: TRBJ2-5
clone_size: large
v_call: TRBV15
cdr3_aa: CATSRTGGRNPPQYF

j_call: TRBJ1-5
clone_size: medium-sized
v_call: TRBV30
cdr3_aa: CACNRQDQPQHF

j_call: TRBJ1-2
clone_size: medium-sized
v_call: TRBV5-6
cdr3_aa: CASRYRGRGYGYTF

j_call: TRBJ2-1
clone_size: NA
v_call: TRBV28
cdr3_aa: CASSLPRLAAYNEQFF

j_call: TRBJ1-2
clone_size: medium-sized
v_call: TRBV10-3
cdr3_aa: CAISTGALSYGYTF

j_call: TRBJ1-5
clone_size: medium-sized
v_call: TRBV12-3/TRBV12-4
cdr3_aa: CASSLMSMSGQPQHF

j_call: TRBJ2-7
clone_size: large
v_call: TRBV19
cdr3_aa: CASSILDGHSYEQYF

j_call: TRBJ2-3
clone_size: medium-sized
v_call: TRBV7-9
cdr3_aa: CASSFGTGGTDTQYF

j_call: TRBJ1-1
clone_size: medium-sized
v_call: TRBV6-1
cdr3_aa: CASRPGDAEAFF

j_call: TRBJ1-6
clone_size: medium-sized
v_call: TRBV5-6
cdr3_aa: CASSLVGGYNSPLHF

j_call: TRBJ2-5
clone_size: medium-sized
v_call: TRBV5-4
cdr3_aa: CASSLAWNTKTQYF

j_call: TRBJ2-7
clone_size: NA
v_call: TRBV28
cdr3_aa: CASGSGTGSYEQYF

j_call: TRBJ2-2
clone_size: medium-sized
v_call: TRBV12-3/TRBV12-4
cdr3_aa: CASKPSGSIGTGELFF

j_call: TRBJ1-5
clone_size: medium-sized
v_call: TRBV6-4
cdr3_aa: CASSAGSNQPQHF

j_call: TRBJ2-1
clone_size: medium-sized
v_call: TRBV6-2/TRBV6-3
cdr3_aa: CASSPQRLTQFF

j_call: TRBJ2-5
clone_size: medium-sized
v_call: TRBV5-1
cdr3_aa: CASRVRDSQETQYF

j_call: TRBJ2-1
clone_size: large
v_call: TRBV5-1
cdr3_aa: CASSFGGGAYNEQFF

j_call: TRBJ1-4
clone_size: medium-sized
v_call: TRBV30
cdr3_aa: CAWRARVREKLFF

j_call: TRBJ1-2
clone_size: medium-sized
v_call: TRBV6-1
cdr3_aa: CASSLGRDYGYTF

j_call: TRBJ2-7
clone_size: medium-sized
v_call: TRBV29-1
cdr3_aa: CSVGSRGTYEQYF

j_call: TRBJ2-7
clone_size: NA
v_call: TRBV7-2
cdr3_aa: CASSLGDIPTSYEQYF

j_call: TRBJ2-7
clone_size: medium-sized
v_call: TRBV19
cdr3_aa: CASRRESGGAEEYF

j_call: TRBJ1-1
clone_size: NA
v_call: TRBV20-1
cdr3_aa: CSADRVLTEAFF

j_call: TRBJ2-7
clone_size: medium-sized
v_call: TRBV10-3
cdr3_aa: CAISQALGEQYF

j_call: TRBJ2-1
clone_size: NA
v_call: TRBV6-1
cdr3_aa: CASTAGRVHEQFF

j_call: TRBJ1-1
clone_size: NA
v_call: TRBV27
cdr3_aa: CASSSWGGTEAFF

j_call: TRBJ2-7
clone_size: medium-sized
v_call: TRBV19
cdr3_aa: CASSITGAPYEQYF

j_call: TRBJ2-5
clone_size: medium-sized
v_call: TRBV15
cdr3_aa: CATSRERTNSETQYF

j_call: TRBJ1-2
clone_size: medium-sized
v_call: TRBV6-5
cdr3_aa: CASSYSRGGYTF

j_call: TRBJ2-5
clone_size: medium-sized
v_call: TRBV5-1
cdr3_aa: CASSSGTGNAGETQYF

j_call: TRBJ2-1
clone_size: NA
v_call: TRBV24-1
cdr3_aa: CATSDRTSGFSYNEQFF

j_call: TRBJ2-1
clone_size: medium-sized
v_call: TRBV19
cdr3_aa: CASSIRQGWNEQFF